This T cell receptor beta chain was profiled in a study of tumor-infiltrating lymphocytes in primary liver carcinoma. Reverse transcription of 500 ng total RNA with a constant-region primer produced TCR beta cDNA. Slightly modified ARM-PCR with three nested multiplex PCR rounds yielded TCR beta libraries. Each of the first two PCR rounds ran roughly 10 cycles with TRBV1-TRBV30 forward and C-beta reverse primers. Each CDR3 protein is one row after TCRdb ran MiXCR on the multiplex PCR reads. Of approximately 310,000 distinct CDR3 sequences listed, roughly 60% are singletons. The CDR3 is 15 residues long. CDR1 is SGHAT and CDR2 is FQNNGV in the germline V gene. Turning to this clonotype: Its ends do not fully match the called genes, so a read error is possible.

Germline DNA was also extracted, while the blood RNA originated from unsorted whole blood. This sequence originates from a man in his forties with primary liver carcinoma and hepatitis B virus infection. V is TRBV11-2 and J is TRBJ2-1; D possibly corresponds to TRBD2 (6 bases). The sample taken for sequencing was peripheral blood. CDR3: CASSALAGNYNDQFF. DNA of the CDR3: TGTGCCAGCAGCGCTTTGGCGGGAAACTACAATGACCAGTTCTTC.